Listed below are T cell receptor beta chains from one sample, sequenced in a study of cytomegalovirus exposure and HLA in healthy donors. TCRdb keeps only in-frame clones here, not all; method: immunoSEQ multiplex PCR. The sample yields 90,000 to 130,000 clones, roughly 90% seen once. Input material: PBMCs. These receptor sequences come from a woman in her thirties in good health and CMV-seropositive. The CDR3 runs from the conserved cysteine through the conserved F or W. Fields, in order: V gene, D gene, J gene, clone size, CDR3 DNA, CDR3 protein. The D gene is left open where the match is weak. Expanded clones get a size class; other rows say once, few or many, or leave the size out.

TRBV5-6	.	TRBJ1-5	once	TGTGCCAGCAGCTTGGCCCTCAGGGGCTTCGAACCCCAGCATTTT	CASSLALRGFEPQHF
TRBV6-1	.	TRBJ2-7	.	TGTGCCAGCAGTTCCGGGTCCTTATACGAGCAGTACTTC	CASSSGSLYEQYF
TRBV4-3	TRBD1	TRBJ1-4	.	TGCGCCAGCAGCCAAGATTGGGACAGCTATAATGAAAAACTGTTTTTT	CASSQDWDSYNEKLFF
TRBV5-6	TRBD1	TRBJ2-3	.	TGTGCCAGCAGCTGGGGACAGGGTCCCACAGATACGCAGTATTTT	CASSWGQGPTDTQYF
TRBV4-3	.	TRBJ2-1	.	TGCGCCAGCAGCCAGCTAGTGGCCGCCTACAATGAGCAGTTCTTC	CASSQLVAAYNEQFF
TRBV6-1	.	TRBJ1-3	.	TGTGCCAGCAGGTACACTCCCGGGAACACCATATATTTT	CASRYTPGNTIYF
TRBV19	TRBD1	TRBJ2-7	few	TGTGCCAGTAGTACCCGGACAGGGGCCTACGAGCAGTACTTC	CASSTRTGAYEQYF
TRBV4-3	TRBD2	TRBJ2-7	.	TGCGCCAGCAGCCAAGATCTTGTGGGAGGGCCAAGGGAGCAGTACTTC	CASSQDLVGGPREQYF
TRBV5-4	TRBD1	TRBJ2-5	.	TGTGCCAGCAGCGCACCCGGGACAGGATGGGAGACCCAGTACTTC	CASSAPGTGWETQYF
TRBV6-5	TRBD1	TRBJ1-6	.	TGTGCCAGCAGACACTACAGGGGGAGCTCACCCCTCCACTTT	CASRHYRGSSPLHF
TRBV7-9	.	TRBJ2-2	.	TGTGCCAGCAGCTTCCGGACAGCGAACACCGGGGAGCTGTTTTTT	CASSFRTANTGELFF
TRBV6-5	.	TRBJ1-6	.	TGTGCCAGCAGCCGACAGAATTCACCCCTCCACTTT	CASSRQNSPLHF
TRBV19	TRBD2	TRBJ2-3	once	TGTGCCAGTAGTATAGGCTTCAGCGGGGGGGGTCCTAGCACAGATACGCAGTATTTT	CASSIGFSGGGPSTDTQYF
TRBV4-3	.	TRBJ1-1	.	TGCGCCAGCAGCCAAGTTACAGGGTCCGTGTCAGCTTTCTTT	CASSQVTGSVSAFF
TRBV4-1	.	TRBJ2-1	.	TGCGCCAGCAGCCAAGGAGGGGGGGCCGATGAGCAGTTCTTC	CASSQGGGADEQFF
TRBV6-5	.	TRBJ1-1	.	TGTGCCAGCAGTTACGAAGCGGGGGGACGATCAGCTTTCTTT	CASSYEAGGRSAFF
TRBV6-1	.	TRBJ2-5	.	TGTGCCAGCATAGGGGTGAACCAAGAGACCCAGTACTTC	CASIGVNQETQYF
TRBV2	TRBD2	TRBJ2-7	.	TGTGCCAGCAGTGATCCCCCGGTCGCGGGGGGGTACTACGAGCAGTACTTC	CASSDPPVAGGYYEQYF
TRBV7-8	.	TRBJ1-5	.	TGTGCCAGCAGCCCGGACAGAAATCAGCCCCAGCATTTT	CASSPDRNQPQHF
TRBV5-6	.	TRBJ2-7	.	TGTGCCAGCAGTACGGACATCACCTACGAGCAGTACTTC	CASSTDITYEQYF
TRBV2	.	TRBJ2-6	.	TGTGCCAGCGCAGGACAGCCGAATCACTCTGGGGCCAACGTCCTGACTTTC	CASAGQPNHSGANVLTF
TRBV11-2	.	TRBJ2-5	.	TGTGCCAGCAGCTTACGGGAGACCCAGTACTTC	CASSLRETQYF
TRBV7-2	.	TRBJ2-1	.	TGTGCCAGCAGCTTTCTTAACGGGTTGAGCTCCTACAATGAGCAGTTCTTC	CASSFLNGLSSYNEQFF
TRBV21-1	.	TRBJ2-3	.	TGTGCCAGCAGAGAGGACAGGGTTGAGCCAGATACGCAGTATTTT	CASREDRVEPDTQYF
TRBV5-6	.	TRBJ2-3	.	TGTGCCAGCAGCTTGGACGTGGGCGCCGATACGCAGTATTTT	CASSLDVGADTQYF
TRBV5-6	.	TRBJ2-7	.	TGTGCCAGCAGCTTGGGGCGGACCTACGAGCAGTACTTC	CASSLGRTYEQYF
TRBV19	TRBD1	TRBJ2-7	.	TGTGCCAGTAGCACCGGGACAGGGTTGAACGAGCAGTACTTC	CASSTGTGLNEQYF